One sample yielded the 15 T cell receptor beta chains listed below, sequenced in a study of blood T cells in healthy people across ages. A second about 7 to 12 cycle PCR used barcoded and J-beta primers. A single record per CDR3 protein comes from TCRdb applying MiXCR to the 5' RACE reads. This table holds 550,000 to 750,000 distinct CDR3 sequences, around 21% found once. Sequencing was carried out using blood. These receptors all stem from a man in his 70s in good health.

V gene TRBV20-1 combines with J gene TRBJ2-3; D is undetermined. This CDR3 region has 14 residues. V lost 3 bases, J lost 6 bases, and 16 bases lay in between. CDR1 and CDR2 (germline): DFQATT, SNEGSKA (reference sequence). CDR3 residues: CSASTGPSADTQYF. In DNA, the CDR3 is TGCAGTGCTAGTACGGGTCCCTCAGCGGATACGCAGTATTTT.

This clonotype was seen ten or more times. The chain is built from TRBV12-3 or TRBV12-4 and TRBJ2-7; D may be TRBD1 or TRBD2 (5 bases each). The CDR3 sequence is 12 residues long. The V gene lost 3 bases and the J gene lost 6 bases, with 9 bases spanning the gap. In DNA, the CDR3 is TGTGCCAGCAGTTTGGGACGGCTCGAGCAGTACTTC. Residues: CASSLGRLEQYF.

V usage is TRBV4-2 and J usage is TRBJ2-7, with D possibly TRBD2 on 6 matching bases. There are 15 residues in the CDR3. V was cut by 0 bases and J by 6 bases, with 15 bases left in between. Germline V gene sequence: CDR1 LGHNA, CDR2 YNFKEQ. The CDR3 bases are TGTGCCAGCAGCCAAGATCTGACTAGTGGGCGCGAGCAGTACTTC. Its protein product is CASSQDLTSGREQYF.

Many counts were recorded for this clonotype. The chain has TRBV20-1 and TRBJ2-4; 8 positions agree with TRBD1. The CDR3 consists of 14 residues. The V gene's germline CDR1 is DFQATT and CDR2 SNEGSKA (reference sequence). V shed 3 bases and J 1 base; nucleotides not matched to a gene: 2. Written as DNA, the CDR3 is TGCAGTGCTAGTCAGGGGGCGGCCAAAAACATTCAGTACTTC. It codes for CSASQGAAKNIQYF.

This clonotype has only a few counts. The chain couples TRBV6-5 to TRBJ2-3; 10 bases fit TRBD2. Germline V gene lookup returns CDR1 MNHEY and CDR2 SVGAGI. V shed 8 bases and J 4 bases; nucleotides not matched to a gene: 6. The length of the CDR3 is 14 residues. The CDR3 region is CASWSGRAPDTQYF. The CDR3 DNA follows: TGTGCCAGCTGGAGCGGGAGGGCCCCAGATACGCAGTATTTT.

This clonotype was detected only a few times. The chain is built from TRBV25-1 and TRBJ2-5, with TRBD1 identical over 7 bases. The DNA end favors TRBJ2-1, so the J call may be wrong. The CDR3 is made up of 17 amino acids. CDR1 is MGHDK, CDR2 SYGVNS, per germline. The CDR3 reads CASRNRQGSTGYNEQFF. CDR3 nucleotides: TGTGCCAGCAGAAATCGACAGGGCTCCACGGGATACAATGAGCAGTTCTTC.

The chain carries TRBV20-1 and TRBJ1-2; D remains unclear. Trimming cost V 0 bases and J 8 bases, with 10 bases left between them. There are 12 residues in the CDR3. CDR1 is DFQATT and CDR2 is SNEGSKA in the germline V gene (reference sequence). The CDR3 loop reads CSARDGLGGYTF. The CDR3 nucleotides read TGCAGTGCTAGAGATGGGCTCGGGGGCTACACCTTC.

This clonotype showed up just a few times. The chain recombines TRBV12-3 or TRBV12-4 with TRBJ2-3, with TRBD2 identical over 7 bases. V dropped 4 bases and J dropped 2; count of bases not matched to a gene: 3. The CDR3 is made up of 14 amino acids. In DNA, the CDR3 is TGTGCCAGCAGTTCTAGCGGCCTCACAGATACGCAGTATTTT. As protein: CASSSSGLTDTQYF.

This clonotype was seen a handful of times. The chain recombines TRBV3-1 with TRBJ1-1, with 10 bases that match TRBD1. The CDR3 has 15 amino acids. Germline V CDR1 and CDR2: LGHDT, YNNKEL (reference sequence). J gave up 11 bases and V 2 bases, and 11 bases lay outside the gene matches. The CDR3 DNA sequence: TGTGCCAGCAGCCAAACGGACAGGGGGTATTTTTTCGCTTTCTTT. Amino acid sequence: CASSQTDRGYFFAFF.

Concerning this clonotype itself: The junction shows a germline mismatch at one end, possibly a read error. The rearrangement uses TRBV7-8 and TRBJ2-2; TRBD2 aligns across 11 bases. CDR3 length equals 17 residues. Germline V gene lookup returns CDR1 SGHVS and CDR2 FQNEAQ. CDR3 sequence: CASSLSLAGGRTGGLFF. CDR3 DNA sequence: TGTGCCAGCAGCTTAAGCCTAGCGGGAGGCCGGACCGGGGGGCTGTTTTTT.

This clonotype was seen only a few times. The genes are TRBV7-2 and TRBJ2-5; 7 nucleotides line up with TRBD1. CDR1 SGHTA and CDR2 FQGNSA come from the germline V gene. The CDR3 sequence is 14 residues long. The J segment lost 1 base and the V segment lost 6 bases, leaving 5 bases of the junction unmatched. The CDR3 DNA reads as TGTGCCAGCAGGGGCCGGGACAGCCAAGAGACCCAGTACTTC. Protein product: CASRGRDSQETQYF.

The chain carries TRBV9 and TRBJ2-2, with 10 bases that match TRBD2. Germline V lookup: CDR1 SGDLS, CDR2 YYNGEE. Trimming removed 3 bases from V and 3 bases from J; junction bases left unmatched: 5. This CDR3 contains 16 residues. CDR3: CASSGTSGRHTGELFF. Here the CDR3 DNA reads TGTGCCAGCAGCGGGACTAGCGGAAGACACACCGGGGAGCTGTTTTTT.

The genes are TRBV9 and TRBJ1-1; no clear D gene. Trimming took 3 bases from V and 3 from J, leaving 9 bases between them. The CDR3 is 13 amino acids. Germline V lookup: CDR1 SGDLS, CDR2 YYNGEE. The CDR3 loop is CASSAPPYTEAFF. The CDR3 DNA sequence: TGTGCCAGCAGCGCCCCGCCCTACACTGAAGCTTTCTTT.

This clonotype was detected a few times. The gene calls are TRBV28 and TRBJ2-3; 10 bases fit TRBD2. Germline CDR1 reads MDHEN; CDR2 reads SYDVKM. This CDR3 contains 16 residues. The V gene end was trimmed by 5 bases and the J gene end by 4 bases; junction bases not matched to a gene: 9. The CDR3 DNA reads TGTGCCAGCAGTCCCACTAGCGGGATGGGGGCAGATACGCAGTATTTT. Translating gives CASSPTSGMGADTQYF.

This chain uses TRBV9 with TRBJ2-3; 8 bases match TRBD1. Germline values: CDR1 SGDLS, CDR2 YYNGEE. V was clipped by 3 bases and J by 5 bases; unmatched bases: 2. The CDR3 totals 13 residues. The CDR3 coding sequence is TGTGCCAGCAGCGACAGGGGGGAAGATACGCAGTATTTT. This sequence encodes CASSDRGEDTQYF.